Each of the 26 T cell receptor beta chains below was sequenced from the same sample in a study of shared clonotypes between healthy human individuals. The table came from immunoSEQ multiplex PCR; TCRdb's copy has only in-frame clones and leaves some out. This sample has roughly 2.1 million clones, with 85% to 95% found just once. Only CD45RO-negative cells positively selected for CCR7 counted as naive CD8 cells, so terminally differentiated effector memory CD45RA+ cells were excluded. Sequenced sample: naive CD8+ T cells from PBMCs. These receptors all stem from a man younger than 35 in good health. Some clones in this sample may be carry-over from other donors' samples.

The chain recombines TRBV28 with TRBJ2-5; 9 bases line up with TRBD2. Germline lookup yields CDR1 MDHEN and CDR2 SYDVKM. Trimming cost V 7 bases and J 2 bases; bases outside gene matches: 11. CDR3 length: 16 residues. The CDR3 is CASTSGIEPQQETQYF. CDR3 nucleotide sequence: TGTGCCAGCACTAGCGGGATCGAACCCCAACAAGAGACCCAGTACTTC.

This clone came up once. The chain combines TRBV19 with TRBJ1-2, with D possibly being TRBD1 (5 bases). Trimming stripped 4 bases from V and 8 bases from J, with 11 bases between. Germline V gives CDR1 LNHDA, CDR2 SQIVND (reference sequence). The CDR3 spans 12 residues. The CDR3 nucleotides are TGTGCCAGTAGTACAGACAGACAAGGCTACACCTTC. This encodes CASSTDRQGYTF. The full variable domain, with the rest looked up from reference TRBV19 and TRBJ1-2, is DGGITQSPKYLFRKEGQNVTLSCEQNLNHDAMYWYRQDPGQGLRLIYYSQIVNDFQKGDIAEGYSVSREKKESFPLTVTSAQKNPTAFYLCASSTDRQGYTFGSGTRLTVV.

The chain has TRBV28 and TRBJ2-7; 9 bases are shared with TRBD1. The ends lost 5 bases at V and 3 bases at J; junction bases unmatched: 8. In germline, CDR1 is MDHEN, CDR2 SYDVKM. The CDR3 is 15 amino acids. The CDR3 bases are TGTGCCAGCAGTGGCGGGACAGGGAGTATCTACGAGCAGTACTTC. Translated: CASSGGTGSIYEQYF.

The chain couples TRBV14 to TRBJ1-3; D is uncertain. The CDR3 length is 13 residues. The germline CDR1 and CDR2 sequences are SGHDN and FVKESK. V was trimmed by 4 bases and J by 4 bases, leaving 8 bases between them. The DNA for the CDR3 is TGTGCCAGCAGCCTCTTGCGAGGAAACACCATATATTTT. It is translated as CASSLLRGNTIYF.

This chain connects TRBV15 to TRBJ1-1; D is unclear. V dropped 4 bases and J dropped 1 base, with 7 bases sitting between them. The CDR3 has 13 amino acids. Germline V lookup: CDR1 LNHNV, CDR2 YYDKDF (reference sequence). CDR3 amino acids: CATSMRRNTEAFF. The CDR3 DNA follows: TGTGCCACCAGCATGAGAAGGAACACTGAAGCTTTCTTT.

The rearrangement joins TRBV7-8 to TRBJ1-4; D is perhaps TRBD1 (5 bases). V was pared by 2 bases and J by 8 bases, with 21 bases between. Germline CDR1 and CDR2: SGHVS and FQNEAQ. The CDR3 loop spans 17 amino acids. The CDR3 spells CASSLIATGREEEKLFF. CDR3 sequence (DNA): TGTGCCAGCAGCTTAATAGCAACTGGCAGGGAAGAGGAAAAACTGTTTTTT.

The chain uses TRBV20-1 and TRBJ1-2; TRBD1 aligns across 7 bases. The CDR3 totals 11 residues. Germline CDR1 reads DFQATT; CDR2 reads SNEGSKA (reference sequence). With 6 bases clipped from V and 6 bases from J, the junction kept 4 bases outside the gene matches. The CDR3 protein is CSARGVHGYTF. The CDR3 DNA sequence: TGCAGTGCCAGGGGGGTCCATGGCTACACCTTC.

V gene TRBV27 combines with J gene TRBJ2-7, with 9 bases identical to TRBD2. V gave up 6 bases and J gave up 2 bases; unmatched junction bases: 5. The germline gives CDR1 MNHEY, CDR2 SMNVEV (reference sequence). This CDR3 comprises 14 residues. The CDR3 DNA reads TGTGCCAGCAGAACTAGCGGGCCGACCTACGAGCAGTACTTC. Residues: CASRTSGPTYEQYF.

The rearrangement links TRBV5-1 to TRBJ2-7; no clear D. Per the germline V gene, CDR1 is SGHRS and CDR2 is YFSETQ. V gave up 5 bases and J gave up 6 bases, with 18 bases separating them. The CDR3 spans 14 residues. The CDR3 nucleotides are TGCGCCAGCAGGGATGAAGGTTTAATTGGCGAGCAGTACTTC. Amino acid sequence: CASRDEGLIGEQYF.

The chain recombines TRBV18 with TRBJ2-1, with a weak D call TRBD2 (5 bases). V lost 0 bases and J lost 10, with 10 bases in between. CDR3 length equals 13 residues. Germline V gene data show CDR1 as KGHSH and CDR2 as LQKENI. The CDR3 coding sequence is TGTGCCAGCTCACCACCTACTAGTTTGGAGCAGTTCTTC. Its translation: CASSPPTSLEQFF.

This clone was seen just once. A much larger clone sits a single nucleotide away, making a read error possible. This sample also contains other DNA sequences that code for the same CDR3. This sequence joins TRBV11-2 and TRBJ1-1; tentative D call: TRBD1 (5 bases). The CDR3 is 12 amino acids. CDR1 is SGHAT and CDR2 is FQNNGV in the germline V gene. Trimming took 5 bases from V and 4 from J, leaving 8 bases between them. In DNA, the CDR3 is TGTGCCAGCAGCCCTCAGGGCACTGAAGCTTTCTTT. It translates to CASSPQGTEAFF.

This chain uses TRBV9 with TRBJ2-1; 9 bases line up with TRBD2. V was pared by 2 bases and J by 2 bases, with 2 bases of the junction left unmatched. The CDR3 has 15 amino acids. Germline V gene data show CDR1 as SGDLS and CDR2 as YYNGEE. CDR3 nucleotides: TGTGCCAGCAGCGTTAGCGGGAGTGCCTACAATGAGCAGTTCTTC. This translates into CASSVSGSAYNEQFF.

This clone was counted between two and nine times. The CDR3 sequence: CASSFWSDPEAFF. DNA for the CDR3: TGTGCCAGCAGCTTTTGGTCCGACCCTGAAGCTTTCTTT. The chain combines TRBV7-9 with TRBJ1-1; D unclear. The germline CDR1 and CDR2 sequences are SEHNR and FQNEAQ (reference sequence). The V end lost 3 bases, the J end lost 6 bases, and 11 bases lay between the germline ends. CDR3 length: 13 residues.

This chain joins TRBV18 and TRBJ2-4, with D possibly called TRBD1 or TRBD2 (5 bases each). The CDR3 is 15 amino acids. Germline values: CDR1 KGHSH, CDR2 LQKENI. The V and J ends lost 4 bases and 8 bases respectively, with 18 bases between them. This CDR3 is CASSHSLGGLDIQYF. The CDR3 DNA is TGTGCCAGCTCACACTCCCTTGGGGGTTTGGACATTCAGTACTTC.

The chain carries TRBV27 and TRBJ1-5; no firm D call. The germline CDR1 and CDR2 sequences are MNHEY and SMNVEV (reference sequence). V was pared by 5 bases and J by 7 bases, with 15 bases between. The CDR3 is 14 amino acids. The CDR3 DNA follows: TGTGCCAGCAGTAACGACGGGGAAGCACAGCCCCAGCATTTT. Protein: CASSNDGEAQPQHF.

The table lists this clone with a count of one. This chain joins TRBV10-3 and TRBJ2-5; TRBD1 is a possible D gene (6 bases). The CDR3 length is 14 residues. Between the trimmed V and J ends, which lost 6 bases and 0 bases, there was a span of 11 bases. From germline, CDR1 is ENHRY and CDR2 SYGVKD. CDR3 in amino acids: CAISHGQNQETQYF. The CDR3 nucleotides read TGTGCCATCAGCCATGGACAGAACCAAGAGACCCAGTACTTC.

This chain uses TRBV5-1 with TRBJ2-2; 8 positions agree with TRBD2. This CDR3 is 17 amino acids long. Germline lookup yields CDR1 SGHRS and CDR2 YFSETQ. The V gene end was trimmed by 0 bases and the J gene end by 6 bases; junction bases not matched to a gene: 10. This chain's CDR3 is CASSLDPGLVLSGELFF. Here the CDR3 DNA reads TGCGCCAGCAGCTTGGATCCGGGACTAGTCTTGTCCGGGGAGCTGTTTTTT.

The CDR3 is CASSSRVAPDTQYF. The CDR3 bases are TGTGCCAGCAGTTCCAGGGTAGCGCCAGATACGCAGTATTTT. The V call is TRBV6-5, the J call TRBJ2-3; D might be TRBD1 or TRBD2, each matching 5 bases. CDR1 MNHEY and CDR2 SVGAGI come from the germline V gene. The V and J ends lost 4 bases and 4 bases respectively, with 12 bases between them. The CDR3 loop spans 14 amino acids.

The gene calls are TRBV9 and TRBJ2-3; no clear D. Between the trimmed V and J ends, which lost 0 bases and 2 bases, there was a span of 10 bases. CDR1 is SGDLS and CDR2 is YYNGEE in the germline V gene. The CDR3 consists of 15 residues. As DNA, the CDR3 is TGTGCCAGCAGCGTAGATCGCCAGATCACAGATACGCAGTATTTT. Its translation: CASSVDRQITDTQYF.

Note on this clone: At the DNA level, this CDR3 is encoded by other sequences in the same sample as well. The rearrangement joins TRBV5-6 to TRBJ2-1; D tentatively fits TRBD1 or TRBD2 (5 bases each). From germline, CDR1 is SGHDT and CDR2 YYEEEE. Trimming removed 4 bases at V and 0 bases at J, with 11 bases between. This CDR3 is 15 amino acids long. The CDR3 reads CASSLGVSSYNEQFF. For the CDR3, the DNA is TGTGCCAGCAGCCTGGGGGTGAGCTCCTACAATGAGCAGTTCTTC.

The chain links TRBV4-3 to TRBJ2-1; 12 positions match TRBD2. This CDR3 is built from 16 residues. Trimming took 5 bases from V and 1 from J; bases not matched to a gene: 3. Germline CDR1 and CDR2: LGHNA and YSLEER. CDR3 in DNA: TGCGCCAGCAGCGCAGGACTAGCGGGGTCCTACAATGAGCAGTTCTTC. It is translated as CASSAGLAGSYNEQFF.

The V call is TRBV5-1, the J call TRBJ2-1; 14 nucleotides match TRBD2. The CDR3 is 18 residues long. CDR1 and CDR2 from the germline V gene are SGHRS and YFSETQ. J was trimmed by 7 bases and V by 4 bases; bases with no gene match: 13. CDR3 nucleotide sequence: TGCGCCAGCAGCCCCCCAAAGGTAGGGACTAGCGGGAGTAATGAGCAGTTCTTC. Protein product: CASSPPKVGTSGSNEQFF.

This sequence joins TRBV7-8 and TRBJ2-7; 7 positions match TRBD1. Germline CDR1 and CDR2: SGHVS and FQNEAQ. J lost 7 bases, V lost 4 bases, and 1 base had no gene match. The CDR3 sequence is 11 residues long. CDR3 DNA sequence: TGTGCCAGCAGCTCAGGGGGAGAGCAGTACTTC. This gives the protein CASSSGGEQYF.

The chain is built from TRBV9 and TRBJ2-3; TRBD1 matches 10 bases. After removal of 3 bases from V and 6 bases from J, the junction contained 7 bases not matched to a gene. CDR1 and CDR2 (germline): SGDLS, YYNGEE. The CDR3 contains 15 residues. This CDR3 is CASSEDRGRSDTQYF. Written as DNA, the CDR3 is TGTGCCAGCAGCGAAGACAGGGGGCGATCGGATACGCAGTATTTT.

The V call is TRBV9, the J call TRBJ2-3; 8 nucleotides match TRBD2. J was trimmed by 4 bases and V by 0 bases; bases with no gene match: 7. The CDR3 covers 16 residues. Germline CDR1 reads SGDLS; CDR2 reads YYNGEE. CDR3 loop: CASSVGAGVSSDTQYF. CDR3 bases: TGTGCCAGCAGCGTAGGAGCGGGAGTGTCATCAGATACGCAGTATTTT. Full variable domain (outside the CDR3, taken from reference TRBV9 and TRBJ2-3): DSGVTQTPKHLITATGQRVTLRCSPRSGDLSVYWYQQSLDQGLQFLIQYYNGEERAKGNILERFSAQQFPDLHSELNLSSLELGDSALYFCASSVGAGVSSDTQYFGPGTRLTVL.

V is TRBV25-1 and J is TRBJ2-7, with D perhaps TRBD1 (6 bases). V was clipped by 4 bases and J by 2 bases, with 18 bases between them. The germline V gene encodes CDR1 MGHDK and CDR2 SYGVNS. The length of the CDR3 is 16 residues. The CDR3 DNA is TGTGCCAGCAGTGGAGGTTCCGGGACACGGGCCTACGAGCAGTACTTC. As protein: CASSGGSGTRAYEQYF.